The 29 T cell receptor beta chains below all came from one sample that was sequenced in a study of shared clonotypes between healthy human individuals. Produced via immunoSEQ multiplex PCR; TCRdb's table is partial and in-frame only. This table has about 1.1 million clones, approximately 80% appearing once. The sample consisted of memory CD4+ T cells from PBMCs. Subset described: CD45RA-negative fraction. Every receptor here comes from a man between 18 and 35 years old in good health. Some clones in this sample may be carry-over from other donors' samples.

This chain uses TRBV19 with TRBJ2-1, with a weak D call TRBD2 (6 bases). V shed 3 bases and J shed 0 bases, with 18 bases lying between them. CDR1 is LNHDA, CDR2 SQIVND, per germline (reference sequence). The CDR3 is 18 residues long. The CDR3 DNA is TGTGCCAGTAGTATGGAGGGTAGCGCACTGTCCTCCTACAATGAGCAGTTCTTC. Translating gives CASSMEGSALSSYNEQFF.

This clone was recorded many times. The chain recombines TRBV19 with TRBJ1-5; unclear D gene. V dropped 9 bases and J dropped 2 bases, with 14 bases sitting between them. Germline CDR1 reads LNHDA; CDR2 reads SQIVND (reference sequence). The CDR3 totals 14 residues. The CDR3 reads CARSGSDGNQPQHF. Written as DNA, the CDR3 is TGTGCCAGGAGTGGGTCCGACGGCAATCAGCCCCAGCATTTT.

This chain joins TRBV28 and TRBJ2-3, with D hard to call. The length of the CDR3 is 14 residues. The V and J ends lost 2 bases and 2 bases respectively, with 8 bases between them. Germline loops: CDR1 MDHEN, CDR2 SYDVKM. This CDR3 reads CASSLDPTTDTQYF. CDR3 coding DNA: TGTGCCAGCAGTTTAGATCCCACCACAGATACGCAGTATTTT.

The rearrangement joins TRBV5-8 to TRBJ2-3; no reliable D call. Germline-derived CDR1 and CDR2 are SGHTS and YDEGEE. The CDR3 has 12 residues. The V end lost 3 bases, the J end lost 5 bases, and 7 bases lay between the germline ends. CDR3 loop: CASSSRRDTQYF. The CDR3, as DNA: TGTGCCAGCAGCTCTAGGAGAGATACGCAGTATTTT.

The J gene is TRBJ1-5, the V gene TRBV6-1; no definite D call. This CDR3 spans 15 amino acids. Trimming stripped 6 bases from V and 0 bases from J, with 12 bases between. CDR1 MNHNS and CDR2 SASEGT come from the germline V gene. The CDR3 DNA follows: TGTGCCAGCAGGTCGGCCCCGTATAGCAATCAGCCCCAGCATTTT. Its protein product is CASRSAPYSNQPQHF.

This clone was detected many times. The V gene is TRBV10-3, the J gene TRBJ2-5; TRBD2 matches at 15 bases. Germline-derived CDR1 and CDR2 are ENHRY and SYGVKD. V was pared by 4 bases and J by 5 bases, with 5 bases of the junction left unmatched. The CDR3 spans 16 residues. The CDR3 loop is CAISGTSGGAQETQYF. As DNA, the CDR3 is TGTGCCATCAGTGGGACTAGCGGGGGGGCCCAGGAGACCCAGTACTTC.

The chain is built from TRBV7-9 and TRBJ1-1; 10 bases line up with TRBD1. The germline V gene has CDR1 SEHNR and CDR2 FQNEAQ (reference sequence). The CDR3 covers 17 residues. V dropped 1 base and J dropped 0; count of bases not matched to a gene: 5. This CDR3 reads CASSLEDRGFMNTEAFF. The CDR3 bases are TGTGCCAGCAGCTTAGAGGACAGGGGGTTCATGAACACTGAAGCTTTCTTT.

The rearrangement joins TRBV6-6 to TRBJ2-7; 8 bases are a match to TRBD1. CDR1 MNHNY and CDR2 SVGAGI come from the germline V gene (reference sequence). The V segment lost 1 base and the J segment 9 bases; nucleotides outside the gene matches: 14. This CDR3 contains 16 residues. In nucleotides, the CDR3 is TGTGCCAGCAGTTACTTTCAGGGGGCCGACGCATTCGGGCAGTACTTC. Its translation: CASSYFQGADAFGQYF.

The chain is built from TRBV18 and TRBJ2-3; either TRBD1 or TRBD2 may fit D (5 bases each). Germline V gene sequence: CDR1 KGHSH, CDR2 LQKENI. This CDR3 contains 14 residues. Trimming shortened V by 3 bases and J by 4 bases, and 11 bases separated the two germline ends. The CDR3 sequence: CASSPSMGADTQYF. For the CDR3, the DNA is TGTGCCAGCTCACCCTCGATGGGGGCAGATACGCAGTATTTT.

The rearrangement links TRBV7-3 to TRBJ2-1; D not resolved. The CDR3 extends over 12 amino acids. Germline V gene sequence: CDR1 SGHTA, CDR2 FQGTGA. V gave up 4 bases and J gave up 9 bases, with 10 bases separating them. CDR3 loop: CASSYAHGEQFF. CDR3 coding DNA: TGTGCCAGCAGCTACGCACACGGTGAGCAGTTCTTC.

The rearrangement joins TRBV28 to TRBJ2-7, with TRBD1 matching over 8 bases. V shed 2 bases, J shed 5 bases, and the junction held 8 bases outside the gene matches. The CDR3 runs to 15 residues. CDR1 and CDR2 from the germline V gene are MDHEN and SYDVKM. The CDR3 region is CASSLAGGVINEQYF. The CDR3 DNA is TGTGCCAGCAGTTTAGCAGGGGGCGTCATCAACGAGCAGTACTTC.

The V and J genes are TRBV10-2 and TRBJ1-1; the D is unclear. Germline-derived CDR1 and CDR2 are WSHSY and SAAADI. The CDR3 runs to 13 residues. V was pared by 3 bases and J by 0 bases, with 5 bases between. DNA of the CDR3: TGCGCCAGCAGTGAAACGATGAACACTGAAGCTTTCTTT. Its protein product is CASSETMNTEAFF.

The chain joins TRBV2 to TRBJ1-2; no definite D call. The CDR3 totals 11 residues. The germline V and J ends were trimmed by 2 bases and 8 bases, with 6 bases remaining between them. Germline values: CDR1 SNHLY, CDR2 FYNNEI. The chain's CDR3 is CASSEFGGYTF. CDR3 nucleotides: TGTGCCAGCAGTGAATTTGGGGGCTACACCTTC.

This sequence joins TRBV30 and TRBJ2-2; D ambiguous. The ends were cut back, 0 bases at V and 7 bases at J, with 6 bases in the middle. The germline V gene encodes CDR1 GTSNPN and CDR2 SVGIG (reference sequence). The CDR3 has 12 amino acids. As DNA, the CDR3 is TGTGCCTGGAGTGTCAAGATCGGGGAGCTGTTTTTT. Translated: CAWSVKIGELFF.

This clone was detected once. J is TRBJ2-5 and V is TRBV7-9; D is uncertain. The CDR3 contains 16 residues. The V end lost 4 bases, the J end lost 5 bases, and 20 bases lay between the germline ends. Per germline, CDR1 SEHNR and CDR2 FQNEAQ (reference sequence). The CDR3 is CASSSLLERKDETQYF. CDR3 bases: TGTGCCAGCAGCTCCCTATTAGAGCGCAAGGACGAGACCCAGTACTTC.

The chain links TRBV6-5 to TRBJ1-1; possibly TRBD1 for D (5 bases). This CDR3 comprises 13 residues. V lost 6 bases to trimming and J lost 5 bases, with 13 bases between them. Germline loops: CDR1 MNHEY, CDR2 SVGAGI. The CDR3: CASRGTGYTEAFF. The CDR3 DNA sequence: TGTGCCAGCAGGGGCACAGGTTATACTGAAGCTTTCTTT.

This clone occurred a few times. V is TRBV27 and J is TRBJ1-2; no clear D gene. CDR3 length: 10 residues. V was clipped by 3 bases and J by 8 bases, with 4 bases between them. The germline CDR1 and CDR2 sequences are MNHEY and SMNVEV (reference sequence). The CDR3 coding sequence is TGTGCCAGCAGTTTTAAGGGCTACACCTTC. Translation: CASSFKGYTF.

This rearrangement joins TRBV19 to TRBJ2-3, with TRBD2 identical over 7 bases. This CDR3 is built from 15 residues. V lost 5 bases and J lost 2; bases outside the gene matches: 7. CDR1 is LNHDA and CDR2 is SQIVND in the germline V gene (reference sequence). The CDR3 nucleotides are TGTGCCAGTAGTGGACCGGGACTATACACAGATACGCAGTATTTT. Amino acid sequence: CASSGPGLYTDTQYF.

As for this clone: A read error may be the cause here, since a much bigger clone is one base away. The V gene is TRBV6-5, the J gene TRBJ2-1; 13 nucleotides agree with TRBD2. Trimming took 6 bases from V and 8 from J; bases not matched to a gene: 4. CDR1 is MNHEY and CDR2 is SVGAGI in the germline V gene. CDR3 length equals 14 residues. As DNA, the CDR3 is TGTGCCAGCAGCACTAGCGGGAGGGCCCATGAGCAGTTCTTC. It translates to CASSTSGRAHEQFF.

As concerns this clone: The germline gene is not matched at one end of the junction; a read error may be the cause. V is TRBV11-2 and J is TRBJ1-2, with D perhaps TRBD1 (6 bases). The V gene's germline CDR1 is SGHAT and CDR2 FQNNGV. The CDR3 has 15 amino acids. The CDR3 coding sequence is TGTGCCAGCAGCTTAGCCCTCTCACCACAGGGTGCGGCGGGCTTC. Residues: CASSLALSPQGAAGF.

This chain links TRBV23-1 with TRBJ1-1, with D perhaps TRBD1 (5 bases). TRBV23-1 is an ORF, with its function uncertain. This CDR3 contains 16 residues. Trimming left V 2 bases short and J 4 bases short, with 17 bases between. As DNA, the CDR3 is TGCGCCAGCAGTCAAATCCCCGCAGGGCGTCGCACTGAAGCTTTCTTT. The encoded protein is CASSQIPAGRRTEAFF.

The chain carries TRBV7-9 and TRBJ1-5, with unresolved D. The ends were cut back, 1 base at V and 0 bases at J, with 4 bases in the middle. Germline CDR1 reads SEHNR; CDR2 reads FQNEAQ (reference sequence). The CDR3 spans 14 residues. This chain's CDR3 is CASSLEYSNQPQHF. CDR3 bases: TGTGCCAGCAGCTTAGAATATAGCAATCAGCCCCAGCATTTT.

The rearrangement uses TRBV6-5 and TRBJ1-1, with D hard to call. This CDR3 has 14 residues. The ends were cut back, 5 bases at V and 5 bases at J, with 15 bases in the middle. Germline values: CDR1 MNHEY, CDR2 SVGAGI. As DNA, the CDR3 is TGTGCCAGCAGTCTTCGTCTAGGGAGGACTGAAGCTTTCTTT. As protein: CASSLRLGRTEAFF.

V usage is TRBV27 and J usage is TRBJ1-5; D is perhaps TRBD1 (5 bases). Trimming stripped 2 bases from V and 0 bases from J, with 5 bases between. The CDR3 loop spans 14 amino acids. CDR1 is MNHEY and CDR2 is SMNVEV in the germline V gene (reference sequence). Written as DNA, the CDR3 is TGTGCCAGCAGTTTAACAGGTAGCAATCAGCCCCAGCATTTT. Encoded protein: CASSLTGSNQPQHF.

V is TRBV9 and J is TRBJ1-1, with a weak D call TRBD1 (5 bases). This CDR3 is 15 amino acids long. Germline-derived CDR1 and CDR2 are SGDLS and YYNGEE. Trimming took 2 bases from V and 4 from J, leaving 15 bases between them. Written as DNA, the CDR3 is TGTGCCAGCAGCGTTCGCGATGGGGGGACCACTGAAGCTTTCTTT. Translating it yields CASSVRDGGTTEAFF.

The chain has TRBV18 and TRBJ2-7; 7 bases align to TRBD2. The V segment lost 0 bases and the J segment 3 bases; nucleotides outside the gene matches: 5. The germline CDR1 and CDR2 sequences are KGHSH and LQKENI. The CDR3 runs to 15 residues. The CDR3 loop is CASSPPGGKFYEQYF. The CDR3 region has the DNA TGTGCCAGCTCACCACCGGGGGGGAAGTTCTACGAGCAGTACTTC.

This clone was picked up one time. The chain uses TRBV5-1 and TRBJ2-2; 7 bases agree with TRBD1. Germline values: CDR1 SGHRS, CDR2 YFSETQ. Trimming cost V 3 bases and J 0 bases; bases outside gene matches: 11. This CDR3 is built from 18 residues. CDR3 in DNA: TGCGCCAGCAGCTCCCGAGGGACAGCCCCTACGAACACCGGGGAGCTGTTTTTT. Its translation: CASSSRGTAPTNTGELFF.

The gene calls are TRBV5-1 and TRBJ2-5; D is unclear. Per the germline V gene, CDR1 is SGHRS and CDR2 is YFSETQ. The CDR3 length is 13 residues. The V gene lost 1 base and the J gene lost 1 base, with 5 bases spanning the gap. CDR3 DNA sequence: TGCGCCAGCAGCTTGTTAGCCCAAGAGACCCAGTACTTC. This sequence encodes CASSLLAQETQYF.

The chain employs TRBV19 and TRBJ2-1; 7 positions match TRBD1. Trimming cost V 6 bases and J 9 bases; bases outside gene matches: 5. There are 12 residues in the CDR3. Per germline, CDR1 LNHDA and CDR2 SQIVND (reference sequence). CDR3 coding DNA: TGTGCCAGTAGCCCCAGGGGGATTGAGCAGTTCTTC. It encodes CASSPRGIEQFF.